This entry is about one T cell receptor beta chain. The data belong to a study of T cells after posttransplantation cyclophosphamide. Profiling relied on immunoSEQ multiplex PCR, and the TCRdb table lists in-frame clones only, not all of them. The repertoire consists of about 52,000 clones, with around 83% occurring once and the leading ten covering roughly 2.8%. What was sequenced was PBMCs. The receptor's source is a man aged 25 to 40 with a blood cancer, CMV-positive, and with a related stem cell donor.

CDR3 amino acids: CASSLGWRTGLPYEQYF. The DNA of the CDR3 is TGCGCCAGCAGCTTGGGGTGGCGGACAGGACTACCCTACGAGCAGTACTTC. J is TRBJ2-7 and V is TRBV5-1; tentative D call: TRBD1 (7 bases). The CDR3 has 17 residues. CDR1 SGHRS and CDR2 YFSETQ come from the germline V gene. V dropped 0 bases and J dropped 2 bases, with 18 bases sitting between them.